One and the same sample provided the 22 T cell receptor beta chains below, sequenced in a study of cytomegalovirus exposure and HLA in healthy donors. The primer mix had 60 Vbeta and 13 Jbeta primers. Clones were read by immunoSEQ multiplex PCR, and TCRdb kept only the in-frame ones, dropping some. The sample has 110,000 to 150,000 clones; approximately 80% are singletons. The sequencing input was PBMCs. The receptors come from a male donor in good health and CMV-seronegative.

The V and J genes are TRBV23-1 and TRBJ1-5, with TRBD1 as a possible D gene (5 bases). TRBV23-1 is treated as an ORF (open reading frame) with a function not yet certain. CDR3 length: 12 amino acids. The CDR3 bases are TGCGACCTGGACAAGGGCAATCAGCCCCAGCATTTT. Amino acid sequence: CDLDKGNQPQHF.

The chain links TRBV7-9 to TRBJ2-7; D call uncertain. V was clipped by 0 bases and J by 3 bases, with 12 bases between them. The CDR3 extends over 15 amino acids. CDR1 and CDR2 from the germline V gene are SEHNR and FQNEAQ (reference sequence). CDR3 in amino acids: CASSLAGGGDYEQYF. The CDR3 DNA sequence: TGTGCCAGCAGCTTAGCAGGTGGCGGAGACTACGAGCAGTACTTC.

The CDR3 here is CASSISGSGKNIQYF. CDR3 nucleotide sequence: TGTGCCAGTAGTATTAGCGGGAGTGGGAAAAACATTCAGTACTTC. The chain employs TRBV19 and TRBJ2-4; 9 bases agree with TRBD2. This CDR3 contains 15 residues. CDR1 and CDR2 (germline): LNHDA, SQIVND (reference sequence). With 3 bases clipped from V and 4 bases from J, the junction kept 4 bases outside the gene matches.

The chain links TRBV2 to TRBJ2-7; 7 nucleotides align to TRBD2. The CDR3 sequence is 12 residues long. The V segment lost 7 bases and the J segment 6 bases; nucleotides outside the gene matches: 6. Germline CDR1 and CDR2: SNHLY and FYNNEI. CDR3 region: CASKVGGTEQYF. The CDR3 nucleotides are TGTGCCAGCAAAGTGGGAGGGACCGAGCAGTACTTC.

The V gene is TRBV4-3, the J gene TRBJ1-2; D is unresolved. The CDR3 spans 13 residues. Germline CDR1 LGHNA, CDR2 YSLEER. Trimming removed 1 base at V and 10 bases at J, with 13 bases between. The CDR3 coding sequence is TGCGCCAGCAGCCAAGGTTCTGGGCCCGTCTACACCTTC. Its protein product is CASSQGSGPVYTF.

The rearrangement uses TRBV7-6 and TRBJ2-1; 14 bases line up with TRBD2. This CDR3 spans 16 amino acids. The germline V gene has CDR1 SGHVS and CDR2 FNYEAQ. The J segment lost 9 bases and the V segment lost 1 base, leaving 5 bases of the junction unmatched. The CDR3: CASSLGFGTSGGEQFF. CDR3 sequence (DNA): TGTGCCAGCAGCTTAGGGTTTGGGACTAGCGGGGGTGAGCAGTTCTTC.

The V gene is TRBV9, the J gene TRBJ1-1; 9 bases are shared with TRBD1. V was clipped by 3 bases and J by 8 bases; unmatched bases: 8. In germline, CDR1 is SGDLS, CDR2 YYNGEE. The CDR3 contains 14 residues. The CDR3 coding sequence is TGTGCCAGCAGCGCCTGGACAGGGGAGGGAGAAGCTTTCTTT. It is translated as CASSAWTGEGEAFF.

The V call is TRBV5-1, the J call TRBJ1-1; D is possibly TRBD1 (6 bases). CDR1 and CDR2 from the germline V gene are SGHRS and YFSETQ. Trimming took 4 bases from V and 6 from J, leaving 16 bases between them. This CDR3 is built from 14 residues. CDR3 loop: CASSTNRVPPEAFF. CDR3 sequence (DNA): TGCGCCAGCAGCACCAACAGGGTTCCCCCTGAAGCTTTCTTT.

The rearrangement joins TRBV6-5 to TRBJ2-7; 10 bases align to TRBD2. CDR3 size: 14 residues. Germline values: CDR1 MNHEY, CDR2 SVGAGI. J gave up 4 bases and V 4 bases, and 4 bases lay outside the gene matches. CDR3 DNA sequence: TGTGCCAGCAGTTGGGCTAGCGGGAGTTACGAGCAGTACTTC. Protein: CASSWASGSYEQYF.

The chain is built from TRBV5-1 and TRBJ1-4, with 7 bases fitting TRBD1. Germline-derived CDR1 and CDR2 are SGHRS and YFSETQ. Trimming removed 5 bases from V and 5 bases from J; junction bases left unmatched: 9. The CDR3 runs to 15 residues. DNA of the CDR3: TGCGCCAGCAGGCCAACAGGGGCCCAAAATGAAAAACTGTTTTTT. Protein sequence: CASRPTGAQNEKLFF.

This chain joins TRBV5-6 and TRBJ2-5; 7 bases agree with TRBD1. There are 15 residues in the CDR3. The germline CDR1 and CDR2 sequences are SGHDT and YYEEEE. The V segment lost 3 bases and the J segment 13 bases; nucleotides outside the gene matches: 18. CDR3 protein: CASSSVDRVKAQRYF. Written as DNA, the CDR3 is TGTGCCAGCAGCTCCGTCGACAGGGTCAAGGCCCAGAGGTACTTC.

This chain joins TRBV6-5 and TRBJ2-3; D unclear. The germline gives CDR1 MNHEY, CDR2 SVGAGI. Trimming cost V 5 bases and J 6 bases, with 9 bases left between them. The CDR3 is 12 amino acids. The CDR3 loop reads CASSNTPDTQYF. The CDR3 DNA sequence: TGTGCCAGCAGTAACACACCTGATACGCAGTATTTT.

V gene TRBV27 combines with J gene TRBJ2-7; 12 bases are shared with TRBD2. V gave up 4 bases and J gave up 1 base; unmatched junction bases: 2. Germline CDR1 reads MNHEY; CDR2 reads SMNVEV (reference sequence). The CDR3 sequence is 15 residues long. The CDR3 DNA sequence: TGTGCCAGCAGTTCCGGACTAGCGGGATCCTACGAGCAGTACTTC. Its protein product is CASSSGLAGSYEQYF.

J is TRBJ1-5 and V is TRBV7-8, with 10 bases aligning to TRBD1. Germline lookup yields CDR1 SGHVS and CDR2 FQNEAQ. The CDR3 runs to 15 residues. After removal of 5 bases from V and 5 bases from J, the junction contained 6 bases not matched to a gene. The CDR3 spells CASSPRQGADQPQHF. In DNA form, the CDR3 reads TGTGCCAGCAGCCCCCGACAGGGGGCCGATCAGCCCCAGCATTTT.

The genes are TRBV21-1 and TRBJ2-7; TRBD1, the table's D call, was not compared with the DNA. TRBV21-1 is designated a pseudogene. This CDR3 has 16 amino acids. The CDR3 DNA sequence: TGTGCCAGCAGCAGAGATGTCAGGCCCTGCTCCTACGAGCAGTACTTC. It yields the protein CASSRDVRPCSYEQYF.

The chain is built from TRBV11-2 and TRBJ2-7; 13 bases line up with TRBD2. V shed 5 bases and J 0 bases; nucleotides not matched to a gene: 7. The CDR3 runs to 17 residues. Germline V gene sequence: CDR1 SGHAT, CDR2 FQNNGV. CDR3 bases: TGTGCCAGCAGCACCGGGACTAGCGGGGCCAACTCCTACGAGCAGTACTTC. It yields the protein CASSTGTSGANSYEQYF.

The rearrangement uses TRBV6-5 and TRBJ1-4; TRBD1 matches 7 bases. J lost 7 bases, V lost 8 bases, and 13 bases had no gene match. CDR1 MNHEY and CDR2 SVGAGI come from the germline V gene. The CDR3 consists of 15 residues. CDR3 coding DNA: TGTGCCAGCGGACCTACTACAGGGGCAGTTGAAAAACTGTTTTTT. This sequence encodes CASGPTTGAVEKLFF.

This chain connects TRBV6-4 to TRBJ1-1, with 7 bases that match TRBD1. Per germline, CDR1 MRHNA and CDR2 SNTAGT. The CDR3 runs 15 residues. V was clipped by 4 bases and J by 2 bases; unmatched bases: 7. The CDR3 loop is CASSVDRTGNTEAFF. CDR3 nucleotide sequence: TGTGCCAGCAGTGTGGACCGGACAGGAAACACTGAAGCTTTCTTT.

This clone showed up just a few times. The chain carries TRBV5-8 and TRBJ2-5; D call uncertain. V was trimmed by 5 bases and J by 0 bases, leaving 5 bases between them. CDR1 SGHTS and CDR2 YDEGEE come from the germline V gene. The CDR3 totals 12 residues. DNA for the CDR3: TGTGCCAGCAGTCTGTACCAAGAGACCCAGTACTTC. This gives the protein CASSLYQETQYF.

Turning to this clone: One end of the junction fails to match germline, which may point to a read error. The chain recombines TRBV7-9 with TRBJ2-3; D is possibly TRBD1 (5 bases). The CDR3 has 15 residues. Looked up from germline, CDR1 is SEHNR and CDR2 is FQNEAQ (reference sequence). CDR3 bases: TGTTCCAGCAGCCCACCTGGTGTGGGGCGGGATACGCAGTATTTT. Residues: CSSSPPGVGRDTQYF.

The chain joins TRBV27 to TRBJ2-7; possibly TRBD2 for D (6 bases). The CDR3 length is 14 residues. The ends were cut back, 5 bases at V and 5 bases at J, with 16 bases in the middle. Germline V gives CDR1 MNHEY, CDR2 SMNVEV (reference sequence). As DNA, the CDR3 is TGTGCCAGCAGTCCTCCCCCGGGAGATAACGAGCAGTACTTC. This gives the protein CASSPPPGDNEQYF.

This chain uses TRBV5-1 with TRBJ2-3, with D possibly matching TRBD2 (6 bases). The V and J ends lost 1 base and 2 bases respectively, with 11 bases between them. Germline V gives CDR1 SGHRS, CDR2 YFSETQ. This CDR3 has 15 residues. The CDR3 sequence: CASSLPGETTDTQYF. The CDR3, as DNA: TGCGCCAGCAGCTTGCCGGGAGAGACCACAGATACGCAGTATTTT.